These 30 T cell receptor beta chains originate from one sample sequenced in a study of blood T cell repertoires in COVID-19. Profiling relied on immunoSEQ multiplex PCR, and the TCRdb table lists in-frame clones only, not all of them. This sample carries roughly 400,000 clones, 88% of them seen once, and the ten largest clones take roughly 2%. The material sequenced was PBMCs or T cells enriched from blood (not recorded which). These receptors originate from a woman aged 40 to 50 with acute COVID-19.

CDR3 loop: CATSTKPITEAFF. The CDR3 coding sequence is TGTGCCACCAGCACAAAGCCTATCACTGAAGCTTTCTTT. The chain employs TRBV15 and TRBJ1-1; no definite D call. CDR1 and CDR2 (germline): LNHNV, YYDKDF (reference sequence). The CDR3 has 13 amino acids. V shed 4 bases and J shed 4 bases, with 10 bases lying between them. Complete variable domain (other parts from reference TRBV15 and TRBJ1-1): DAMVIQNPRYQVTQFGKPVTLSCSQTLNHNVMYWYQQKSSQAPKLLFHYYDKDFNNEADTPDNFQSRRPNTSFCFLDIRSPGLGDTAMYLCATSTKPITEAFFGQGTRLTVV.

CDR3: CATSEWEGDEQYF. The CDR3 DNA sequence: TGTGCCACCAGTGAGTGGGAGGGGGACGAGCAGTACTTC. The chain uses TRBV24-1 and TRBJ2-7, with a tentative D call TRBD2 (7 bases). V dropped 4 bases and J dropped 5 bases, with 11 bases sitting between them. The V gene's germline CDR1 is KGHDR and CDR2 SFDVKD. The CDR3 totals 13 residues.

A single count supports this clone. The chain joins TRBV5-6 to TRBJ1-1, with D possibly TRBD1 on 5 matching bases. Trimming removed 0 bases at V and 1 base at J, with 7 bases between. Germline V lookup: CDR1 SGHDT, CDR2 YYEEEE. The CDR3 is 14 residues long. CDR3 bases: TGTGCCAGCAGCTTGGCCGACAGGAACACTGAAGCTTTCTTT. This gives the protein CASSLADRNTEAFF. The variable domain in full, with the rest retrieved from reference TRBV5-6 and TRBJ1-1, is DAGVTQSPTHLIKTRGQQVTLRCSPKSGHDTVSWYQQALGQGPQFIFQYYEEEERQRGNFPDRFSGHQFPNYSSELNVNALLLGDSALYLCASSLADRNTEAFFGQGTRLTVV.

The chain recombines TRBV19 with TRBJ2-1; 8 bases match TRBD1. Germline assignment: CDR1 LNHDA and CDR2 SQIVND (reference sequence). This CDR3 comprises 15 residues. Trimming took 5 bases from V and 5 from J; bases not matched to a gene: 8. In nucleotides, the CDR3 is TGTGCCAGTAGTCTCGGACAGGGATATCACAATGAGCAGTTCTTC. It codes for CASSLGQGYHNEQFF.

The J gene is TRBJ1-6, the V gene TRBV2; 8 bases fit TRBD1. Trimming removed 4 bases from V and 10 bases from J; junction bases left unmatched: 6. The CDR3 length is 14 residues. Germline V gene data show CDR1 as SNHLY and CDR2 as FYNNEI. The CDR3 nucleotides are TGTGCCAGCAGTGCGGACAGGGTAGGGTCACCCCTCCACTTT. This sequence encodes CASSADRVGSPLHF.

The chain uses TRBV30 and TRBJ1-4; 8 bases are shared with TRBD1. V was clipped by 2 bases and J by 10 bases; unmatched bases: 12. CDR1 is GTSNPN and CDR2 is SVGIG in the germline V gene (reference sequence). The CDR3 extends over 15 amino acids. The CDR3 sequence: CAWSSVQGARGKLFF. In DNA form, the CDR3 reads TGTGCCTGGAGTTCGGTGCAGGGGGCGCGCGGAAAACTGTTTTTT.

The chain recombines TRBV28 with TRBJ1-2; D call uncertain. V gave up 5 bases and J gave up 4 bases, with 14 bases separating them. The CDR3 length is 14 residues. The germline CDR1 and CDR2 sequences are MDHEN and SYDVKM. CDR3 DNA: TGTGCCAGCAGTCCATACCAAAAACTCTATGGCTACACCTTC. This translates into CASSPYQKLYGYTF.

The chain joins TRBV3-1 (or the pseudogene TRBV3-2) to TRBJ2-1, with D possibly TRBD2 on 6 matching bases. Deletions cut 0 bases from V and 1 base from J, with 10 bases between. The CDR3 consists of 16 residues. Germline CDR1 LGHDT, CDR2 YNNKEL (reference sequence). The DNA for the CDR3 is TGTGCCAGCAGCCAAGATGCCGGGGGATCCTACAATGAGCAGTTCTTC. Translated, it gives CASSQDAGGSYNEQFF.

In nucleotides, the CDR3 is TGCGCCAGCAGCCATCAACCCCGACTCGGGGGTACTGAAGCTTTCTTT. Translation: CASSHQPRLGGTEAFF. The chain carries TRBV4-1 and TRBJ1-1; D might be TRBD1 (5 bases). Trimming pared 3 bases from V and 5 bases from J, leaving 19 bases between. The CDR3 runs 16 residues. CDR1 is MGHRA, CDR2 YSYEKL, per germline.

This clone appeared a single time. This chain links TRBV5-1 with TRBJ1-1; TRBD1 might be the D (6 bases). There are 14 residues in the CDR3. Germline CDR1 and CDR2: SGHRS and YFSETQ. Between the trimmed V and J ends, which lost 1 base and 4 bases, there was a span of 11 bases. CDR3 nucleotide sequence: TGCGCCAGCAGCTTGCGAGACAGGCCCACTGAAGCTTTCTTT. It specifies CASSLRDRPTEAFF.

V gene TRBV2 combines with J gene TRBJ1-2, with 9 bases lining up with TRBD1. CDR3 size: 17 residues. Losses at the gene ends were 0 bases for V and 4 bases for J; bases not matched to a gene: 9. Germline V gene lookup returns CDR1 SNHLY and CDR2 FYNNEI. This CDR3 is CASSEARDRAFLYGYTF. The DNA for the CDR3 is TGTGCCAGCAGTGAAGCACGGGACAGGGCATTCCTCTATGGCTACACCTTC.

The gene calls are TRBV3-1 (or the pseudogene TRBV3-2) and TRBJ2-3; no clear D. This CDR3 is 16 amino acids long. CDR1 is LGHDT and CDR2 is YNNKEL in the germline V gene (reference sequence). The V and J ends lost 0 bases and 6 bases respectively, with 16 bases between them. The CDR3 DNA sequence: TGTGCCAGCAGCCAAGAAGGTGACTCCTCCACCGATACGCAGTATTTT. Translated: CASSQEGDSSTDTQYF.

CDR3 sequence: CASSASDRTHGYTF. The CDR3 DNA follows: TGTGCCAGTAGTGCCTCGGACAGGACCCATGGCTACACCTTC. The chain carries TRBV19 and TRBJ1-2; 7 bases are a match to TRBD1. The CDR3 has 14 amino acids. Germline V lookup: CDR1 LNHDA, CDR2 SQIVND (reference sequence). Trimming cost V 5 bases and J 6 bases; bases outside gene matches: 9. Together with reference TRBV19 and TRBJ1-2, the CDR3 gives the full variable domain: DGGITQSPKYLFRKEGQNVTLSCEQNLNHDAMYWYRQDPGQGLRLIYYSQIVNDFQKGDIAEGYSVSREKKESFPLTVTSAQKNPTAFYLCASSASDRTHGYTFGSGTRLTVV.

Details on this clone: Mismatch with germline at one junction end may stem from a read error. J is TRBJ1-1 and V is TRBV27, with 7 bases that match TRBD1. The germline V gene encodes CDR1 MNHEY and CDR2 SMNVEV (reference sequence). The length of the CDR3 is 13 residues. CDR3 region: CASRTQGNAEAFF. CDR3 nucleotides: TGTGCCAGCAGAACACAGGGGAACGCTGAAGCTTTCTTT.

This chain links TRBV11-3 with TRBJ2-2, with TRBD1 identical over 7 bases. Trimming removed 5 bases from V and 2 bases from J; junction bases left unmatched: 8. The CDR3 spans 16 residues. In germline, CDR1 is SGHNT, CDR2 YENEEA. CDR3 nucleotides: TGTGCCAGCAGCCGGCTCTCAGGGGGAAACACCGGGGAGCTGTTTTTT. It yields the protein CASSRLSGGNTGELFF.

The CDR3 reads CAIRTPPHNEQFF. The CDR3 nucleotides read TGTGCCATACGGACTCCCCCCCACAATGAGCAGTTCTTC. The chain uses TRBV2 and TRBJ2-1; weak D call: TRBD2 (5 bases). The V end lost 10 bases, the J end lost 5 bases, and 15 bases lay between the germline ends. Germline CDR1 is SNHLY and CDR2 is FYNNEI. CDR3 size: 13 residues.

In DNA, the CDR3 is TGCGCCAGCAGCTTGGTCAGAGCCCCAGGGGACGAGCAGTACTTC. Its translation: CASSLVRAPGDEQYF. The chain carries TRBV5-1 and TRBJ2-7; maybe TRBD1 (6 bases). CDR1 SGHRS and CDR2 YFSETQ come from the germline V gene. Trimming left V 0 bases short and J 5 bases short, with 15 bases between. The CDR3 loop spans 15 amino acids.

J is TRBJ2-7 and V is TRBV23-1; TRBD1 might be the D (6 bases). TRBV23-1 falls under the ORF class, with uncertain function. CDR3 length: 16 amino acids. V dropped 0 bases and J dropped 3 bases, with 15 bases sitting between them. This CDR3 reads CASSQSQGGAVYEQYF. The CDR3 DNA is TGCGCCAGCAGTCAATCACAGGGTGGGGCAGTCTACGAGCAGTACTTC.

This chain uses TRBV29-1 with TRBJ1-5, with D possibly TRBD1 on 5 matching bases. Trimming removed 4 bases from V and 0 bases from J, with 13 bases in between. The CDR3 sequence is 15 residues long. Germline V gene data show CDR1 as SQVTM and CDR2 as ANQGSEA. The CDR3 nucleotides read TGCAGCGTTGGTTTGACAGTCGATAGCAATCAGCCCCAGCATTTT. This sequence encodes CSVGLTVDSNQPQHF.

The genes are TRBV7-9 and TRBJ1-2; 12 nucleotides agree with TRBD1. This CDR3 contains 16 residues. The germline V gene has CDR1 SEHNR and CDR2 FQNEAQ (reference sequence). V lost 5 bases and J lost 7; bases outside the gene matches: 11. CDR3 protein: CASSPIPGQGAVGYTF. The DNA for the CDR3 is TGTGCCAGCAGCCCCATTCCGGGACAGGGGGCGGTTGGCTACACCTTC.

The V call is TRBV6-5, the J call TRBJ2-7; possibly TRBD1 for D (5 bases). Looked up from germline, CDR1 is MNHEY and CDR2 is SVGAGI. Trimming removed 6 bases at V and 8 bases at J, with 23 bases between. The length of the CDR3 is 15 residues. CDR3 DNA sequence: TGTGCCAGCAGCAAAGGACACCCCCTAGGTTCTAAGCAGTACTTC. Translating it yields CASSKGHPLGSKQYF.

The chain uses TRBV29-1 and TRBJ1-2; 8 bases agree with TRBD1. CDR3 length: 12 residues. V was clipped by 7 bases and J by 3 bases; unmatched bases: 4. CDR1 is SQVTM, CDR2 ANQGSEA, per germline. CDR3 amino acids: CSALQGDYGYTF. CDR3 sequence (DNA): TGCAGCGCCCTACAGGGGGACTATGGCTACACCTTC.

V is TRBV29-1 and J is TRBJ2-3; D is possibly TRBD1 (6 bases). The CDR3 loop spans 16 amino acids. Deletions cut 4 bases from V and 6 bases from J, with 23 bases between. Per germline, CDR1 SQVTM and CDR2 ANQGSEA. The DNA of the CDR3 is TGCAGCGTTGGCCTCAGGACAGCTTGGAGCAGGGATACGCAGTATTTT. Translated: CSVGLRTAWSRDTQYF.

The J gene is TRBJ1-5, the V gene TRBV5-4; 9 bases line up with TRBD1. Germline V gene data show CDR1 as SGHNT and CDR2 as YYREEE (reference sequence). After removal of 1 base from V and 7 bases from J, the junction contained 6 bases not matched to a gene. CDR3 length: 15 amino acids. The CDR3 region has the DNA TGTGCCAGCAGCTTGTCCCCGACAGGGGGACAGCCCCAGCATTTT. Its translation is CASSLSPTGGQPQHF. Full variable domain (remainder filled in from reference TRBV5-4 and TRBJ1-5): ETGVTQSPTHLIKTRGQQVTLRCSSQSGHNTVSWYQQALGQGPQFIFQYYREEENGRGNFPPRFSGLQFPNYSSELNVNALELDDSALYLCASSLSPTGGQPQHFGDGTRLSIL.

The V gene is TRBV5-1, the J gene TRBJ1-4; D not resolved. Germline values: CDR1 SGHRS, CDR2 YFSETQ. The CDR3 runs 14 residues. The V gene lost 4 bases and the J gene lost 5 bases, with 12 bases spanning the gap. As DNA, the CDR3 is TGCGCCAGCAGCCCCCTGGCAGAAAATGAAAAACTGTTTTTT. Protein product: CASSPLAENEKLFF.

The V and J genes are TRBV6-1 and TRBJ1-3; D gene unclear. The CDR3 consists of 14 residues. Trimming removed 2 bases at V and 1 base at J, with 6 bases between. In germline, CDR1 is MNHNS, CDR2 SASEGT. The CDR3: CASSERTSGNTIYF. The DNA of the CDR3 is TGTGCCAGCAGTGAAAGAACTTCTGGAAACACCATATATTTT.

The gene calls are TRBV19 and TRBJ2-1; TRBD1 matches 9 bases. CDR1 LNHDA and CDR2 SQIVND come from the germline V gene (reference sequence). Unmatched junction bases numbered 7, after V lost 3 bases and J lost 4 bases. The CDR3 runs 16 residues. In DNA, the CDR3 is TGTGCCAGTAGTATCGGTTCCGGGACAGGGTACAATGAGCAGTTCTTC. Encoded protein: CASSIGSGTGYNEQFF.

Comments on this clone: A read error may produce the germline difference seen at one junction end. For the CDR3, the DNA is TGTGCCAGCAATTACGCGGGGGGCACAGATACGCAGTATTTT. Translated: CASNYAGGTDTQYF. The chain is built from TRBV6-5 and TRBJ2-3; 7 bases are shared with TRBD2. This CDR3 contains 14 residues. CDR1 is MNHEY and CDR2 is SVGAGI in the germline V gene.

The chain joins TRBV7-2 to TRBJ2-3; D is perhaps TRBD2 (5 bases). CDR3 length: 16 residues. The germline V gene has CDR1 SGHTA and CDR2 FQGNSA. Trimming left V 4 bases short and J 0 bases short, with 14 bases between. The CDR3, as DNA: TGTGCCAGCAGCTCCGGACTCCTAACTAGCACAGATACGCAGTATTTT. Residues: CASSSGLLTSTDTQYF.

The chain couples TRBV12-3 or TRBV12-4 to TRBJ1-5, with D hard to call. Trimming took 6 bases from V and 5 from J, leaving 8 bases between them. This CDR3 has 12 residues. CDR3 DNA: TGTGCCAGCAGCAGGAATTATCAGCCCCAGCATTTT. The encoded protein is CASSRNYQPQHF.